This is a list of T cell receptor beta chains from one sample in a study of follicular helper T cells after annual influenza vaccination. Clones were sequenced by immunoSEQ multiplex PCR, and TCRdb holds only the in-frame ones, with some missing. Here the sample spans approximately 15,000 clones, 65% to 85% being singletons. Sequenced here: CXCR5- memory CD4+ T cells sorted from blood, sampled on the day of influenza vaccination. All receptors come from an adult who received the influenza vaccine. Both conserved end residues are part of each CDR3. A D gene is named only where the DNA matches it firmly. Some rows mark clone size as missing; the rest say once, few, many or name a class of expanded clone.

CAISERGSAYNEQFF | TGTGCCATCAGTGAGAGGGGGTCCGCCTACAATGAGCAGTTCTTC | TRBV10-3 | NA | TRBJ2-1 | NA
CASSLWGYQETQYF | TGTGCCAGCAGCTTATGGGGATACCAAGAGACCCAGTACTTC | TRBV11-2 | NA | TRBJ2-5 | NA
CASSLPRSGEKEQYF | TGTGCCAGCAGCCTCCCTCGTAGTGGGGAAAAGGAGCAGTACTTC | TRBV5-4 | NA | TRBJ2-7 | NA
CASSQQTGTPYEQYF | TGTGCCAGCAGCCAACAAACCGGGACACCATACGAGCAGTACTTC | TRBV4-2 | few | TRBJ2-7 | NA
CASSTGQYNYGYTF | TGTGCCAGTAGTACCGGACAGTATAACTATGGCTACACCTTC | TRBV19 | NA | TRBJ1-2 | NA
CASSSRDRNIYEQYF | TGTGCCAGCAGTAGCCGGGACAGGAACATCTACGAGCAGTACTTC | TRBV2 | NA | TRBJ2-7 | TRBD1
CACPGGEPYNQPQHF | TGTGCCTGTCCGGGCGGGGAACCATATAATCAGCCCCAGCATTTT | TRBV30 | NA | TRBJ1-5 | NA
CASSPRRWDRQGEKLFF | TGTGCCAGCAGCCCAAGGAGGTGGGACAGACAAGGGGAAAAACTGTTTTTT | TRBV7-8 | NA | TRBJ1-4 | TRBD1
CASSRTGPANTGELFF | TGTGCCAGCTCACGGACAGGGCCAGCGAACACCGGGGAGCTGTTTTTT | TRBV18 | NA | TRBJ2-2 | TRBD1
CASSPQGTGELFF | TGTGCCAGCAGCCCACAGGGCACCGGGGAGCTGTTTTTT | TRBV6-4 | NA | TRBJ2-2 | NA
CASSPGTGGTGELFF | TGCGCCAGCAGCCCTGGGACAGGGGGCACCGGGGAGCTGTTTTTT | TRBV5-1 | NA | TRBJ2-2 | TRBD1
CSVVESSNQPQHF | TGCAGCGTGGTTGAAAGTAGCAATCAGCCCCAGCATTTT | TRBV29-1 | few | TRBJ1-5 | NA
CASSGNTIYF | TGTGCCAGCAGTGGAAACACCATATATTTT | TRBV2 | few | TRBJ1-3 | NA
CASSLWRHNEQFF | TGTGCCAGCAGCTTATGGAGGCACAATGAGCAGTTCTTC | TRBV7-2 | NA | TRBJ2-1 | NA
CASSFGGTGNYGYTF | TGTGCCAGCAGTTTTGGAGGGACGGGTAACTATGGCTACACCTTC | TRBV28 | NA | TRBJ1-2 | NA